Listed below are T cell receptor beta chains from one sample, sequenced in a study of T cell repertoires in cytomegalovirus infection. TCRdb redid the calling of the reads with MiXCR, one entry per CDR3 protein. Among a few hundred thousand distinct CDR3 sequences listed, more than 9% were seen once. The sample consisted of PBMCs. The source of these receptors is a human donor in good health (CMV status not recorded). Some clones in this sample may be carry-over from other donors' samples. CDR3s include the opening cysteine and the closing phenylalanine or tryptophan. D genes are given only for firm matches. Clone size appears in some rows only: once, few, many, or a class for an expanded clone.

>TRBV6-2/TRBV6-3|TRBJ2-1|16|TRBD1|.
CASSYSDRGLRNEQFF
TGTGCCAGCAGTTACTCGGACAGGGGGCTTCGCAATGAGCAGTTCTTC
>TRBV29-1|TRBJ2-4|13|TRBD2|many
CSVRTSEGNIQYF
TGCAGCGTGCGGACTAGCGAGGGGAACATTCAGTACTTC
>TRBV20-1|TRBJ1-1|16|.|.
CSARDPTKTGLTEAFF
TGCAGTGCTAGAGATCCGACAAAAACAGGGTTAACTGAAGCTTTCTTT
>TRBV20-1|TRBJ2-5|14|.|few
CSARVSLGQETQYF
TGCAGTGCTAGAGTTTCCTTGGGGCAAGAGACCCAGTACTTC
>TRBV20-1|TRBJ2-1|12|.|many
CSAGVGANEQFF
TGCAGTGCAGGGGTGGGAGCCAATGAGCAGTTCTTC
>TRBV7-2|TRBJ2-1|15|.|many
CASSRDNPTYNEQFF
TGTGCCAGCAGTCGGGACAACCCAACCTACAATGAGCAGTTCTTC
>TRBV6-2/TRBV6-3|TRBJ2-1|12|.|.
CASKYGYNEQFF
TGTGCCAGCAAATACGGCTACAATGAGCAGTTCTTC
>TRBV5-5|TRBJ2-5|14|TRBD1|many
CATGGGQGEETQYF
TGTGCCACCGGGGGAGGACAGGGAGAGGAGACCCAGTACTTC
>TRBV7-9|TRBJ2-2|20|TRBD1|few
CASSTRGQDKAGDLTGELFF
TGTGCCAGCAGCACCAGGGGGCAGGATAAAGCAGGGGACCTCACCGGGGAGCTGTTTTTT
>TRBV19|TRBJ1-2|15|.|few
CASSLGNERIYGYTF
TGTGCCAGTAGTTTGGGGAATGAAAGGATCTATGGCTACACCTTC
>TRBV3-1|TRBJ2-7|13|.|many
CASSPRSVYEQYF
TGTGCCAGCAGCCCAAGGTCAGTCTACGAGCAGTACTTC
>TRBV4-1|TRBJ1-6|17|.|few
CASSQDGGRTANSPLHF
TGCGCCAGCAGCCAAGATGGTGGTAGGACCGCTAATTCACCCCTCCACTTT
>TRBV12-3/TRBV12-4|TRBJ2-1|17|.|few
CASSLVSLLGRDHEQFF
TGTGCCAGCAGTTTAGTTTCGCTATTGGGCAGGGACCATGAGCAGTTCTTC
>TRBV29-1|TRBJ1-1|11|.|few
CSAQANTEAFF
TGCAGCGCGCAGGCGAACACTGAAGCTTTCTTT
>TRBV12-3/TRBV12-4|TRBJ1-5|17|TRBD1|.
CASSLVRGRYSNQPQHF
TGTGCCAGCAGTTTAGTCAGGGGGCGGTATAGCAATCAGCCCCAGCATTTT
>TRBV12-3/TRBV12-4|TRBJ1-5|15|TRBD1|.
CASSLTQGFSQPQHF
TGTGCCAGCAGTTTAACACAGGGGTTCAGCCAGCCCCAGCATTTT
>TRBV24-1|TRBJ2-3|16|TRBD2|few
CATSDLADPSTDTQYF
TGTGCCACCAGTGACCTAGCGGATCCTAGCACAGATACGCAGTATTTT
>TRBV5-1|TRBJ2-7|14|TRBD1|few
CASSLEGQIYEQYF
TGCGCCAGCAGCTTAGAGGGACAGATATACGAGCAGTACTTC
>TRBV28|TRBJ2-7|12|.|few
CASYQGIYEQYF
TGTGCCAGTTACCAGGGAATCTACGAGCAGTACTTC
>TRBV28|TRBJ2-1|14|.|.
CASSLVDALDEQFF
TGTGCCAGCAGTTTAGTGGACGCACTGGATGAGCAGTTCTTC
>TRBV7-4|TRBJ1-3|16|.|many
CASSAAGASARNTIYF
TGTGCCAGCAGCGCAGCGGGAGCTAGCGCTAGGAACACCATATATTTT
>TRBV12-3/TRBV12-4|TRBJ2-7|16|TRBD2|.
CASSSAGTTGSYEQYF
TGTGCCAGCAGTAGCGCCGGGACTACAGGTTCCTACGAGCAGTACTTC
>TRBV7-9|TRBJ1-2|15|.|few
CASSLAAGKNYGYTF
TGTGCCAGCAGCTTAGCGGCAGGGAAGAACTATGGCTACACCTTC
>TRBV7-8|TRBJ1-6|15|TRBD1|many
CASSSTTGGGSPLHF
TGTGCCAGCAGCTCCACGACAGGGGGTGGATCACCCCTCCACTTT
>TRBV28|TRBJ1-1|15|.|.
CASSSVPKGNTEAFF
TGTGCCAGCAGTTCGGTGCCTAAAGGGAACACTGAAGCTTTCTTT
>TRBV6-2/TRBV6-3|TRBJ2-2|11|.|.
CASKNNGELFF
TGTGCCAGCAAAAATAACGGGGAGCTGTTTTTT
>TRBV19|TRBJ1-1|15|.|many
CASSLGHLGVTEAFF
TGTGCCAGTAGTCTCGGACACCTCGGTGTCACTGAAGCTTTCTTT
>TRBV19|TRBJ2-3|17|TRBD2|many
CASSRGLAGGSPDTQYF
TGTGCCAGTAGCCGCGGACTAGCGGGAGGTTCACCAGATACGCAGTATTTT
>TRBV7-2|TRBJ2-2|19|TRBD1|many
CASSSPRDRSIPHTGELFF
TGTGCCAGCAGCTCACCCCGGGACAGATCGATTCCGCACACCGGGGAGCTGTTTTTT
>TRBV20-1|TRBJ2-5|16|.|few
CSAREMHKEYQETQYF
TGCAGTGCTAGAGAGATGCACAAAGAGTACCAAGAGACCCAGTACTTC
>TRBV7-2|TRBJ1-5|16|TRBD1|many
CASSARTGDGNQPQHF
TGTGCCAGCAGCGCCCGGACAGGGGACGGCAATCAGCCCCAGCATTTT
>TRBV7-2|TRBJ2-3|13|.|many
CASSPKYTDTQYF
TGTGCCAGCAGCCCGAAGTACACAGATACGCAGTATTTT
>TRBV18|TRBJ2-5|15|TRBD1|.
CASSPSRQGKETQYF
TGTGCCAGCTCACCCTCAAGACAGGGCAAAGAGACCCAGTACTTC
>TRBV20-1|TRBJ1-2|14|.|.
CSARGGGEVYGYTF
TGCAGTGCTAGAGGTGGGGGAGAGGTCTATGGCTACACCTTC
>TRBV6-1|TRBJ2-3|14|.|many
CASSGLWSTDTQYF
TGTGCCAGCAGTGGGCTCTGGAGCACAGATACGCAGTATTTT
>TRBV3-1|TRBJ2-2|17|TRBD2|.
CASSQLLGLVRTGELFF
TGTGCCAGCAGCCAACTCCTGGGACTAGTCAGAACCGGGGAGCTGTTTTTT
>TRBV30|TRBJ1-1|11|.|.
CAWNKGGEAFF
TGTGCCTGGAATAAAGGGGGGGAAGCTTTCTTT
>TRBV7-2|TRBJ2-3|13|.|many
CASSLRGDDTQYF
TGTGCCAGCAGCTTAAGGGGAGACGATACGCAGTATTTT
>TRBV6-1|TRBJ2-5|15|TRBD2|few
CASSGSRGGSETQYF
TGTGCCAGCAGTGGCTCACGGGGGGGCTCCGAGACCCAGTACTTC
>TRBV9|TRBJ2-1|11|.|few
CASGGNNEQFF
TGTGCCAGCGGGGGCAACAATGAGCAGTTCTTC
>TRBV7-8|TRBJ1-4|14|TRBD1|few
CASSRDRGSEKLFF
TGTGCCAGCAGCCGGGACAGGGGATCTGAAAAACTGTTTTTT
>TRBV7-2|TRBJ2-6|18|TRBD2|many
CASSLKLAGDSGANVLTF
TGTGCCAGCAGCTTAAAACTAGCGGGGGATTCTGGGGCCAACGTCCTGACTTTC
>TRBV18|TRBJ2-3|14|.|few
CASSPPTGADTQYF
TGTGCCAGCTCACCACCGACGGGCGCAGATACGCAGTATTTT
>TRBV28|TRBJ2-3|15|TRBD1|.
CASSWGQTSTDTQYF
TGTGCCAGCAGTTGGGGACAGACCAGCACAGATACGCAGTATTTT
>TRBV4-2|TRBJ1-2|15|.|.
CASSPIGQPNYGYTF
TGTGCCAGCAGCCCTATCGGACAGCCCAACTATGGCTACACCTTC
>TRBV7-2|TRBJ2-7|14|.|many
CASSLEDISYEQYF
TGTGCCAGCAGCTTAGAGGACATCTCCTACGAGCAGTACTTC
>TRBV7-2|TRBJ1-2|15|.|many
CASSPPGRTDYGYTF
TGTGCCAGCAGCCCTCCGGGACGGACGGACTATGGCTACACCTTC